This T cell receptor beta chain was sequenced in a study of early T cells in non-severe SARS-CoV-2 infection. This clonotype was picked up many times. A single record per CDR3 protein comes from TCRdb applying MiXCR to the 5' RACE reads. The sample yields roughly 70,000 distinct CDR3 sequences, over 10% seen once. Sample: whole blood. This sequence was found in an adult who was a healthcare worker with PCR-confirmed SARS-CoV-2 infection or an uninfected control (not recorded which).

The CDR3 coding sequence is TGTGCCAGCAGCTTAGTCGGTACTAGCGGGGGTTCCACAGATACGCAGTATTTT. Translating gives CASSLVGTSGGSTDTQYF. This sequence joins TRBV7-6 and TRBJ2-3, with 11 bases that match TRBD2. The CDR3 is made up of 18 amino acids. From germline, CDR1 is SGHVS and CDR2 FNYEAQ. V lost 1 base to trimming and J lost 2 bases; unmatched junction nucleotides: 8.